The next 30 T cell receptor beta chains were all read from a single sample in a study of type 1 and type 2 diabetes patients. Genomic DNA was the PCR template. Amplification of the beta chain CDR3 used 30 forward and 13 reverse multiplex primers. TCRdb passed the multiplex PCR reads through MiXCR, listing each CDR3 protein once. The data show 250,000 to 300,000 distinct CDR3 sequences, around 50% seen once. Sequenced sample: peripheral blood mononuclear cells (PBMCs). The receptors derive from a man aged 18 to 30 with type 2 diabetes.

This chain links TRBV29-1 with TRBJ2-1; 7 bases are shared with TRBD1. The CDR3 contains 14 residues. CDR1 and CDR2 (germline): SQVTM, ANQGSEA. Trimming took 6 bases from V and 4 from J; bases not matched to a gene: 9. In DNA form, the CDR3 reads TGCAGCGTAGATACCGGGACAGCTTACAATGAGCAGTTCTTC. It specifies CSVDTGTAYNEQFF.

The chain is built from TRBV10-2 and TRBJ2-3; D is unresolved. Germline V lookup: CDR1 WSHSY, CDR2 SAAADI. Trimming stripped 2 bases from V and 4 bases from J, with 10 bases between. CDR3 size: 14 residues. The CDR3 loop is CASSEIFLSDTQYF. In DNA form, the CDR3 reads TGCGCCAGCAGTGAGATTTTCCTCTCAGATACGCAGTATTTT.

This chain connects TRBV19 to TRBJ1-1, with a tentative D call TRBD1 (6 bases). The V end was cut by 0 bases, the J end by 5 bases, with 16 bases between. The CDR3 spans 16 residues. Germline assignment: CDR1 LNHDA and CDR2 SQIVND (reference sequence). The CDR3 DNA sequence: TGTGCCAGTAGTATAGACCAACAGGGTTTGGGAACTGAAGCTTTCTTT. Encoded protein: CASSIDQQGLGTEAFF.

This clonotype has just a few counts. CDR3: CSAPLNRDEQYF. CDR3 coding DNA: TGCAGTGCCCCGCTAAACAGGGACGAGCAGTACTTC. The chain carries TRBV20-1 and TRBJ2-7; perhaps TRBD1 as D (6 bases). CDR3 length: 12 amino acids. Between the trimmed V and J ends, which lost 6 bases and 5 bases, there was a span of 14 bases. Looked up from germline, CDR1 is DFQATT and CDR2 is SNEGSKA (reference sequence).

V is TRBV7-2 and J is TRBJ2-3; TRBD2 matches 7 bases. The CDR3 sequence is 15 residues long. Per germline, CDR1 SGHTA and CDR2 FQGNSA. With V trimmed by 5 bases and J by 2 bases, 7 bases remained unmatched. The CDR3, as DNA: TGTGCCAGCAGCCATAGAGGACTAGACACAGATACGCAGTATTTT. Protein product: CASSHRGLDTDTQYF. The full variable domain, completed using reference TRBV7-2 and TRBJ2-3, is GAGVSQSPSNKVTEKGKDVELRCDPISGHTALYWYRQSLGQGLEFLIYFQGNSAPDKSGLPSDRFSAERTGGSVSTLTIQRTQQEDSAVYLCASSHRGLDTDTQYFGPGTRLTVL.

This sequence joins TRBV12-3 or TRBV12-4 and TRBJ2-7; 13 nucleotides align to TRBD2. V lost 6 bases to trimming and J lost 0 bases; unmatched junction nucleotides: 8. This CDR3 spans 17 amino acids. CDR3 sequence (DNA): TGTGCCAGCAGCGCCGGGACTAGCGGGACTCCCTCCTACGAGCAGTACTTC. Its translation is CASSAGTSGTPSYEQYF.

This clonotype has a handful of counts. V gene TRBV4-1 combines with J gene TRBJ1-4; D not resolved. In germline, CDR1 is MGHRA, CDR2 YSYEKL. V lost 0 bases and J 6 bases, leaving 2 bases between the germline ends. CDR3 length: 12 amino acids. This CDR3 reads CASSQEDEKLFF. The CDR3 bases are TGCGCCAGCAGCCAAGAGGATGAAAAACTGTTTTTT.

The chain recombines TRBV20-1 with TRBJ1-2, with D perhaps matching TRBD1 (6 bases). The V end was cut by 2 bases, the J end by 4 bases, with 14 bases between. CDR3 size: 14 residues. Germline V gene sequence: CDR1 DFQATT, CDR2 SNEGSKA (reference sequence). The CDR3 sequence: CSARQGHQTYGYTF. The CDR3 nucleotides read TGCAGTGCTAGACAGGGACACCAGACCTATGGCTACACCTTC.

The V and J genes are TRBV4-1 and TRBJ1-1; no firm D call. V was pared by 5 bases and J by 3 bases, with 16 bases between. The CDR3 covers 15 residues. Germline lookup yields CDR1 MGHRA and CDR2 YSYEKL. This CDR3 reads CASSARERTDTEAFF. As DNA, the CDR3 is TGCGCCAGCAGCGCGCGAGAGCGAACGGACACTGAAGCTTTCTTT.

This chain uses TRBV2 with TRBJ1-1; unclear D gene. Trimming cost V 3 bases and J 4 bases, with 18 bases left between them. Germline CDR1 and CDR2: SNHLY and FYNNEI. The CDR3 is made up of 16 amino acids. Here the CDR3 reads CASSDKTGGWGTEAFF. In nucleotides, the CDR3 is TGTGCCAGCAGTGATAAGACGGGAGGATGGGGCACTGAAGCTTTCTTT.

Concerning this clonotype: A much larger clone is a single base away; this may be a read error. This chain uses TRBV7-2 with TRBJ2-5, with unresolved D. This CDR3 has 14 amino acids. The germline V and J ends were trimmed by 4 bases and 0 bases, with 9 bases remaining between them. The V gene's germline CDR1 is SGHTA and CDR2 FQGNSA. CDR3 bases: TGTGCCAGCAGCTCCTCCAGGAACCAAGAGACCCAGTACTTC. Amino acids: CASSSSRNQETQYF.

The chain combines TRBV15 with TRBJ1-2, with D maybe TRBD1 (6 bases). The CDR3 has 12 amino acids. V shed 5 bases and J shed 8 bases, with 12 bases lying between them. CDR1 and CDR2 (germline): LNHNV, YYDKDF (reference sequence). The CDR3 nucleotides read TGTGCCACCAGCGGGGGGGGCTGGGGCTACACCTTC. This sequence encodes CATSGGGWGYTF.

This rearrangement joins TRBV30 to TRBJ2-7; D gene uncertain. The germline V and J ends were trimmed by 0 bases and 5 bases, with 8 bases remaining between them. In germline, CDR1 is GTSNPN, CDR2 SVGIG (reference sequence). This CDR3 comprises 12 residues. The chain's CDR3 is CAWSVSGHEQYF. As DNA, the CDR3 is TGTGCCTGGAGTGTAAGTGGGCACGAGCAGTACTTC. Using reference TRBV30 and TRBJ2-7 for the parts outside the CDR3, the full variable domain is SQTIHQWPATLVQPVGSPLSLECTVEGTSNPNLYWYRQAAGRGLQLLFYSVGIGQISSEVPQNLSASRPQDRQFILSSKKLLLSDSGFYLCAWSVSGHEQYFGPGTRLTVT.

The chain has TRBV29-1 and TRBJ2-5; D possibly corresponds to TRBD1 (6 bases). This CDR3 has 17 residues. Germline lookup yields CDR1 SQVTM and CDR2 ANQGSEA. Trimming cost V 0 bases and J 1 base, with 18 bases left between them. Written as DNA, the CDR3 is TGCAGCGTTGAAGATCTGGGACACTCCCGGGGCCAAGAGACCCAGTACTTC. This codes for CSVEDLGHSRGQETQYF. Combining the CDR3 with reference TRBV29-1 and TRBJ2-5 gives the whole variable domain SAVISQKPSRDICQRGTSLTIQCQVDSQVTMMFWYRQQPGQSLTLIATANQGSEATYESGFVIDKFPISRPNLTFSTLTVSNMSPEDSSIYLCSVEDLGHSRGQETQYFGPGTRLLVL.

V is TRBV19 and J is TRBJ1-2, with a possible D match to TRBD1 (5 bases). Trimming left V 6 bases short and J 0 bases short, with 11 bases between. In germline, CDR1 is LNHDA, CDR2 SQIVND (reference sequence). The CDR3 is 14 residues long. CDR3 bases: TGTGCCAGTAGGACTGGGGCAGCTAACTATGGCTACACCTTC. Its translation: CASRTGAANYGYTF.

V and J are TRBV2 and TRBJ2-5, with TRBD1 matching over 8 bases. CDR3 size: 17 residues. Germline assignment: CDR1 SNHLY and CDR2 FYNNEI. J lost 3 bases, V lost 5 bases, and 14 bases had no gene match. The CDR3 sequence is CASSLSSQGQDKETQYF. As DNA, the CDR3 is TGTGCCAGCAGTTTATCTTCCCAGGGACAGGATAAAGAGACCCAGTACTTC.

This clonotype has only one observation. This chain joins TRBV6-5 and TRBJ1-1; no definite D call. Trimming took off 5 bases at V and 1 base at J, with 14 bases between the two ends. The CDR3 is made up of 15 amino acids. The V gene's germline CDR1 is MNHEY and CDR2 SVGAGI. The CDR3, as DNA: TGTGCCAGCAGTACACGGCGAGGGAGGAACACTGAAGCTTTCTTT. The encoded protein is CASSTRRGRNTEAFF.

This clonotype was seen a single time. The CDR3 DNA is TGCGCCAGCAGTGAGGGCCTGATCGGGGGCTACACCTTC. Protein product: CASSEGLIGGYTF. The chain carries TRBV10-1 and TRBJ1-2; D ambiguous. The germline V gene encodes CDR1 WNHNN and CDR2 SYGVQD (reference sequence). V was pared by 2 bases and J by 8 bases, with 12 bases between. This CDR3 comprises 13 residues.

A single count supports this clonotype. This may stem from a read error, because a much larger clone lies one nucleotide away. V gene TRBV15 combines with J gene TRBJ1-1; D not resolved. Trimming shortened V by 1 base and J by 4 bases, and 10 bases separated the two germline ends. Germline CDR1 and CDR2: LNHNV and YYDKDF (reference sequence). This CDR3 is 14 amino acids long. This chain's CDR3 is CATSRGAEITEAFF. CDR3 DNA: TGTGCCACCAGCAGAGGGGCAGAGATCACTGAAGCTTTCTTT.

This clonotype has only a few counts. The CDR3 region has the DNA TGTGCCAGCAGTTCCAGGAGCTCTGGAAACACCATATATTTT. Translation gives CASSSRSSGNTIYF. The chain carries TRBV6-5 and TRBJ1-3; no reliable D call. The CDR3 totals 14 residues. Germline CDR1 reads MNHEY; CDR2 reads SVGAGI. Trimming took 4 bases from V and 0 from J, leaving 7 bases between them.

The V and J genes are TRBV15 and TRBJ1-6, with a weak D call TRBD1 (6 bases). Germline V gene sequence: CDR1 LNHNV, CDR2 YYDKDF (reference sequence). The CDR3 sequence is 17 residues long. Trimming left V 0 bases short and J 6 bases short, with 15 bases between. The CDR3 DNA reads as TGTGCCACCAGCAGAGAAGCAACCGACAGGATTAATTCACCCCTCCACTTT. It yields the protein CATSREATDRINSPLHF.

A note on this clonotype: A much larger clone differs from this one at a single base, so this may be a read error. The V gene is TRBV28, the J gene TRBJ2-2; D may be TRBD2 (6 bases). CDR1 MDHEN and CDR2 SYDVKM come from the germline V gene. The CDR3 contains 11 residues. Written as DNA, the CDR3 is TGTGCCAGCAGTCTCCCCGGGGGGCTGTTTTTT. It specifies CASSLPGGLFF.

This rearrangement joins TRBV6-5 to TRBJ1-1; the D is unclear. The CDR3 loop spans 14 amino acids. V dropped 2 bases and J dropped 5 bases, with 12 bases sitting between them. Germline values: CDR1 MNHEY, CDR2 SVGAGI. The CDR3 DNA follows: TGTGCCAGCAGTTACGGGCTGGGGTGGACTGAAGCTTTCTTT. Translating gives CASSYGLGWTEAFF.

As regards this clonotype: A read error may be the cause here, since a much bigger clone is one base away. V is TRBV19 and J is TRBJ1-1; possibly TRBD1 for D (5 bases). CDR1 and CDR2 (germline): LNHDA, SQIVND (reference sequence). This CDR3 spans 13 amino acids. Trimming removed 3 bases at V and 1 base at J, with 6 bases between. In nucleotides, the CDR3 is TGTGCCAGTAGTATGAGGGGGAACACTGAAGCTTTCTTT. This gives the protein CASSMRGNTEAFF. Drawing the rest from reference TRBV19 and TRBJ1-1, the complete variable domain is DGGITQSPKYLFRKEGQNVTLSCEQNLNHDAMYWYRQDPGQGLRLIYYSQIVNDFQKGDIAEGYSVSREKKESFPLTVTSAQKNPTAFYLCASSMRGNTEAFFGQGTRLTVV.

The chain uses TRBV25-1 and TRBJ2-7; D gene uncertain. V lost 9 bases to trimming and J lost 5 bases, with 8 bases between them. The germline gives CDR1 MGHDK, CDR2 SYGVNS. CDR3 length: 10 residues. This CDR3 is CASYNDEQYF. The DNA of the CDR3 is TGTGCCAGTTATAACGACGAGCAGTACTTC.

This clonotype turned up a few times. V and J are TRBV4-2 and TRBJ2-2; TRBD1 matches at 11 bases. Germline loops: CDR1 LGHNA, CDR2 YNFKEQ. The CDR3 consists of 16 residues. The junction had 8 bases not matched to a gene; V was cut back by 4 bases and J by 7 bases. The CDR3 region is CASSLRDRGYGGELFF. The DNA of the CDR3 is TGTGCCAGCAGCCTCCGGGACAGGGGGTATGGCGGGGAGCTGTTTTTT.

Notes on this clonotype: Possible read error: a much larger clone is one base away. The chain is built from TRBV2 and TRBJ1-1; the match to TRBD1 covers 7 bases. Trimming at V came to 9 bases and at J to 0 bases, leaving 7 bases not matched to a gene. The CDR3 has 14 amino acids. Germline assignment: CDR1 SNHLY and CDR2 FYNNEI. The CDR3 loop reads CARRWDSMNTEAFF. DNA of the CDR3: TGTGCCAGACGATGGGACAGCATGAACACTGAAGCTTTCTTT. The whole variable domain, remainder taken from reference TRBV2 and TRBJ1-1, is EPEVTQTPSHQVTQMGQEVILRCVPISNHLYFYWYRQILGQKVEFLVSFYNNEISEKSEIFDDQFSVERPDGSNFTLKIRSTKLEDSAMYFCARRWDSMNTEAFFGQGTRLTVV.

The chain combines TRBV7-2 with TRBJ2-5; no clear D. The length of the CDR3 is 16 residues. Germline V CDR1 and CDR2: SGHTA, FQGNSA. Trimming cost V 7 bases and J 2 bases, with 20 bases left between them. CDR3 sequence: CASNSYSLSIQETQYF. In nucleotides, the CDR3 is TGTGCCAGCAACTCCTACTCACTCAGCATTCAAGAGACCCAGTACTTC. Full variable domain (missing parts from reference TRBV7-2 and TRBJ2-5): GAGVSQSPSNKVTEKGKDVELRCDPISGHTALYWYRQSLGQGLEFLIYFQGNSAPDKSGLPSDRFSAERTGGSVSTLTIQRTQQEDSAVYLCASNSYSLSIQETQYFGPGTRLLVL.

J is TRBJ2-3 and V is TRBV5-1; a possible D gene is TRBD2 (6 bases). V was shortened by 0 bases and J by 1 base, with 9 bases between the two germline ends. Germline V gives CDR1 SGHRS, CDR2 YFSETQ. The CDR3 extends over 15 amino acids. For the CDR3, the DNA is TGCGCCAGCAGCTTGGAGCGGGCTGGCACAGATACGCAGTATTTT. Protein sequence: CASSLERAGTDTQYF. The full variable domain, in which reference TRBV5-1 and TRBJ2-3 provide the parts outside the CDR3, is KAGVTQTPRYLIKTRGQQVTLSCSPISGHRSVSWYQQTPGQGLQFLFEYFSETQRNKGNFPGRFSGRQFSNSRSEMNVSTLELGDSALYLCASSLERAGTDTQYFGPGTRLTVL.

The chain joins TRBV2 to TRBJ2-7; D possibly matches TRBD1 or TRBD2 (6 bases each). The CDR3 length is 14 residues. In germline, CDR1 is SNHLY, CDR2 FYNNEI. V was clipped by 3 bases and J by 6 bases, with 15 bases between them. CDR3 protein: CASSDRAGDFEQYF. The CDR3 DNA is TGTGCCAGCAGTGACCGGGCAGGGGACTTCGAGCAGTACTTC.